This TCR beta chain was recorded in a study of blood T cells in healthy people across ages. CDR3 length: 17 residues. CDR1 DFQATT and CDR2 SNEGSKA come from the germline V gene (reference sequence). The use of a sample-barcoded 5' primer and a J-beta primer mix characterized a second PCR of roughly 6 to 11 cycles. CDR3-containing paired-end reads numbering at least 2.5 million came from each sample. MiXCR, run by TCRdb on the 5' RACE reads, gives a single entry per CDR3 protein. The data show roughly 2 million distinct CDR3 sequences, with roughly 49% seen just once and around 2.1% held by the top ten. Every donor gave roughly 9.2 milliliters of peripheral blood. A minimum of 5 micrograms of total RNA was extracted per sample.

Specimen: blood. The gene calls are TRBV20-1 and TRBJ2-5; 9 positions match TRBD1. The J call is uncertain, as TRBJ2-7 better fits the DNA end. The TCR was taken from a woman aged 40 to 50 in good health. CDR3 loop: CSAKSQKPGDRDHEQYF. The CDR3 DNA sequence: TGCAGTGCGAAATCCCAAAAACCAGGGGACAGGGACCACGAGCAGTACTTC.